One and the same sample provided the 11 T cell receptor beta chains below, sequenced in a study of CD8+CD57+ T cells in acquired aplastic anemia. Profiling that covered TCR beta VDJ and CDR3 relied on genomic DNA as its template. TCRdb ran MiXCR on the reads and lists one entry per CDR3 protein. In the table there are roughly 280,000 distinct CDR3 sequences, 45% to 65% of which are singletons. Before being chosen for sequencing, patients had shown CD8+CD57+ cell expansion by flow cytometry. Sample: sorted CD4+, CD8+, or CD8+CD57+ T cells (not recorded which) from PBMCs. These receptors all come from a human donor with aplastic anemia.

This clonotype has more than one count but fewer than ten. The chain is built from TRBV6-1 and TRBJ2-5, with a tentative D call TRBD1 (5 bases). V lost 0 bases and J lost 4, with 9 bases in between. Per germline, CDR1 MNHNS and CDR2 SASEGT. The CDR3 spans 14 residues. This chain's CDR3 is CASSEARATETQYF. The CDR3 DNA is TGTGCCAGCAGTGAAGCCAGGGCGACAGAGACCCAGTACTTC.

V gene TRBV7-2 combines with J gene TRBJ2-1; weak D call: TRBD2 (5 bases). V was clipped by 1 base and J by 6 bases, with 13 bases between them. The CDR3 length is 15 residues. Germline lookup yields CDR1 SGHTA and CDR2 FQGNSA. CDR3 DNA sequence: TGTGCCAGCAGCTTAGTAATTAGCGCTATCAATGAGCAGTTCTTC. Translation: CASSLVISAINEQFF.

The rearrangement joins TRBV20-1 to TRBJ1-1; 7 nucleotides agree with TRBD1. V shed 5 bases, J shed 3 bases, and the junction held 3 bases outside the gene matches. From germline, CDR1 is DFQATT and CDR2 SNEGSKA (reference sequence). This CDR3 comprises 12 residues. The DNA of the CDR3 is TGCAGTGCTCCGGACAGGTACACTGAAGCTTTCTTT. It yields the protein CSAPDRYTEAFF.

The gene calls are TRBV12-3 or TRBV12-4 and TRBJ1-2; 10 nucleotides align to TRBD1. J gave up 6 bases and V 1 base, and 5 bases lay outside the gene matches. The CDR3 covers 15 residues. The DNA of the CDR3 is TGTGCCAGCAGTTTAGATGGGACAGGGGCGAATGGCTACACCTTC. Residues: CASSLDGTGANGYTF.

Turning to this clonotype: A junction boundary mismatches the germline segment, possibly from a read error. This CDR3 reads CASSEALLRGTLF. CDR3 DNA sequence: TGTGCCAGCAGTGAAGCGCTTCTACGGGGGACCCTCTTT. V is TRBV2 and J is TRBJ1-1, with TRBD1 as a possible D gene (5 bases). There are 13 residues in the CDR3. Germline V lookup: CDR1 SNHLY, CDR2 FYNNEI.

This rearrangement joins TRBV7-9 to TRBJ2-5; tentatively, D is TRBD1 (6 bases). The V and J ends lost 8 bases and 3 bases respectively, with 13 bases between them. The length of the CDR3 is 13 residues. Looked up from germline, CDR1 is SEHNR and CDR2 is FQNEAQ (reference sequence). CDR3 amino acids: CASALGQKETQYF. The CDR3 DNA sequence: TGTGCCAGCGCGCTCGGACAGAAAGAGACCCAGTACTTC.

The rearrangement links TRBV9 to TRBJ2-3; 10 bases are a match to TRBD2. V shed 5 bases, J shed 2 bases, and the junction held 8 bases outside the gene matches. The CDR3 is 16 residues long. The germline V gene encodes CDR1 SGDLS and CDR2 YYNGEE. CDR3 nucleotide sequence: TGTGCCAGCAGGGGGTCTAGCGGGGGTCCCACAGATACGCAGTATTTT. Translated: CASRGSSGGPTDTQYF.

This clonotype was counted between two and nine times. The rearrangement uses TRBV25-1 and TRBJ2-3; D unresolved. Germline V gene data show CDR1 as MGHDK and CDR2 as SYGVNS. This CDR3 contains 13 residues. Trimming left V 1 base short and J 4 bases short, with 6 bases between. Here the CDR3 DNA reads TGTGCCAGCAGTGAATTTTTAGCAGATACGCAGTATTTT. Its protein product is CASSEFLADTQYF.

About this clonotype itself: One base away lies a much larger clone, so this may be a sequencing read error. V gene TRBV3-1 combines with J gene TRBJ2-5, with 8 bases that match TRBD2. This CDR3 contains 16 residues. Germline values: CDR1 LGHDT, CDR2 YNNKEL (reference sequence). The CDR3 DNA sequence: TGTGCCAGCAGCCCTCGAAGCGGGAGCTACCAAGAGGCCCAGTACTTC. Residues: CASSPRSGSYQEAQYF.

V gene TRBV2 combines with J gene TRBJ1-1, with D tentatively TRBD1 (6 bases). The CDR3 consists of 17 residues. V was cut by 7 bases and J by 1 base, with 22 bases left in between. Germline lookup yields CDR1 SNHLY and CDR2 FYNNEI. The CDR3 loop is CASNQQGDRGRNTEAFF. The DNA for the CDR3 is TGTGCCAGCAATCAACAGGGAGATCGCGGGAGGAACACTGAAGCTTTCTTT. Using reference TRBV2 and TRBJ1-1 for the parts outside the CDR3, the full variable domain is EPEVTQTPSHQVTQMGQEVILRCVPISNHLYFYWYRQILGQKVEFLVSFYNNEISEKSEIFDDQFSVERPDGSNFTLKIRSTKLEDSAMYFCASNQQGDRGRNTEAFFGQGTRLTVV.

The chain combines TRBV7-9 with TRBJ2-3; 7 bases are a match to TRBD2. The CDR3 runs to 17 residues. V lost 5 bases and J lost 0; bases outside the gene matches: 11. The germline V gene encodes CDR1 SEHNR and CDR2 FQNEAQ (reference sequence). For the CDR3, the DNA is TGTGCCAGCAGCATACCTAGCGGAACCACTAGCACAGATACGCAGTATTTT. It is translated as CASSIPSGTTSTDTQYF. Together with reference TRBV7-9 and TRBJ2-3, the CDR3 gives the full variable domain: DTGVSQNPRHKITKRGQNVTFRCDPISEHNRLYWYRQTLGQGPEFLTYFQNEAQLEKSRLLSDRFSAERPKGSFSTLEIQRTEQGDSAMYLCASSIPSGTTSTDTQYFGPGTRLTVL.